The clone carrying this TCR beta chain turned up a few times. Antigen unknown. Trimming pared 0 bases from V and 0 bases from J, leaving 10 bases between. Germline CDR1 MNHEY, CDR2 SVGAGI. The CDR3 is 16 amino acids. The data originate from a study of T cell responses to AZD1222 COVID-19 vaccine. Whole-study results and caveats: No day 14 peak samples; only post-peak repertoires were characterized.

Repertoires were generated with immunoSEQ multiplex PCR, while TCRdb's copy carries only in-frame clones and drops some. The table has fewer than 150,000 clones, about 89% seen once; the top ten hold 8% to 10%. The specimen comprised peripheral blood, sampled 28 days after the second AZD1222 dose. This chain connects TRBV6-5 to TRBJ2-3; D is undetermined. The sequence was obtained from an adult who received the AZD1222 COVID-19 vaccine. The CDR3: CASSYSSRPSTDTQYF. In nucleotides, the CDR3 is TGTGCCAGCAGTTACTCGAGTCGCCCTAGCACAGATACGCAGTATTTT.